The T cell receptor beta chain described here comes from a study of T cell clonality in common variable immunodeficiency. Study-wide points: Reportedly, TCR beta sequences from common variable immunodeficiency showed fewer deletions and N-nucleotide insertions.

A word on this clone: The antigen remains undetermined. The CDR3 extends 3 residues past the end of the read, so its final part is completed from the germline J gene.

Per the germline V gene, CDR1 is GTSNPN and CDR2 is SVGIG (reference sequence). This CDR3 has 13 residues. With 1 base removed from V and 3 bases from J, the gap between germline ends came to 7 bases. TCRdb's copy holds only in-frame clones and misses some; the assay was immunoSEQ multiplex PCR. There are fewer than 15,000 clones in the sample, none observed a single time. This chain links TRBV30 with TRBJ1-5; D call uncertain. Sequenced material: peripheral blood mononuclear cells. This clonotype originated in a human donor with common variable immunodeficiency. The covered CDR3 bases are TGTGCCTGGAGTGGGGCCGACAATCAGCCC. It translates to CAWSGADNQP. The whole CDR3 region reads CAWSGADNQPQHF.